This TCR beta chain originates from a study of metastatic and nonmetastatic thyroid tumors. Study-wide background: Across peripheral blood and tumor or nodule tissue samples taken from malignant and benign thyroid patients, the repertoires were compared with one another. Overall study findings and caveats: Within blood and tumor, benign nodules reportedly had significantly lower TCR beta diversity than malignant thyroid tumors did.

In the source study's methods: The distant-metastasis classifier for papillary thyroid cancer was built from CDR3 differences across clinicopathological groups. With MiXCR, TCRdb called clones anew from the PCR reads. The authors' filters were not applied to this entry. The table records 5,100 or so clones, around 28% of them present only once. Judged by abundance, this clone is medium-sized. What it recognizes is unknown. Every patient underwent thyroid surgery untreated. This CDR3 has 15 residues. With V trimmed by 3 bases and J by 4 bases, 8 bases remained unmatched. Germline V CDR1 and CDR2: MGHRA, YSYEKL.

The sequencing sample was made of adjacent normal tissue. This sequence originates from a female donor with papillary thyroid cancer or a benign thyroid nodule (not recorded which). Some clones in this sample may be carry-over from other donors' samples. The V call is TRBV4-1, the J call TRBJ2-7, with 8 bases fitting TRBD2. DNA for the CDR3: TGCGCCAGCAGCCACCCCGGGACTAGGGCTTACGAGCAGTACTTC. Its protein product is CASSHPGTRAYEQYF.